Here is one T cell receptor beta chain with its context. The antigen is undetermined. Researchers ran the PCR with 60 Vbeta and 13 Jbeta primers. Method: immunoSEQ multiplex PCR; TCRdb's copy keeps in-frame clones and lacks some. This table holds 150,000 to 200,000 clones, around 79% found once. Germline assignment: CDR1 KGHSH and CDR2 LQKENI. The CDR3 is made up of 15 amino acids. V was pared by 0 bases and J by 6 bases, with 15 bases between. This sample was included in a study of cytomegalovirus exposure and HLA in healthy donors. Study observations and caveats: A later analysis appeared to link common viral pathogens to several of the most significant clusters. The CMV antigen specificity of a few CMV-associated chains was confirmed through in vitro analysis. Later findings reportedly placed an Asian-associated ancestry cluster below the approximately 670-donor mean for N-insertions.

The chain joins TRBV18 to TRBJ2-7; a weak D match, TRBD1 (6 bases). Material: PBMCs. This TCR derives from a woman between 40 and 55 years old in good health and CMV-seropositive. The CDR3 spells CASSPPAQGASEQYF. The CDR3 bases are TGTGCCAGCTCACCACCGGCACAGGGAGCTTCCGAGCAGTACTTC.